The source of this T cell receptor (beta chain) is a study of blood T cell repertoires in COVID-19 (dated by TCRdb to 2019 to 2021). In terms of the full investigation: Collaborator samples came from the United States, Italy and Spain and covered acute and convalescent phases of COVID-19. The material from the prospective study consisted of cDNA or gDNA derived from T cells, B-cell-depleted T cells, or PBMCs. A de-identified subject ID, COVID-19 status, age in years and sex were almost always included in the sample metadata. Samples were obtained from the ongoing ImmuneRACE study (first 160 participants) and from 950 to 1,500 subjects provided by 6 global collaborators. Where HLA class I and class II types were available, the types were taken from metadata supplied by the sample provider, not from assay-based typing. The dataset comprised deeply sampled blood TCRbeta repertoires from subjects exposed to, actively infected with, or recovered from COVID-19. The repertoires were made available in a free public database intended to serve as a resource for research on the immune response to SARS-CoV-2.

Comments on this clone: It has no known antigen specificity. Base-call qualities are not available, and no considerably larger clone is one nucleotide away.

Counted from cysteine to phenylalanine, this CDR3 has 13 amino acids. Just the 39-base CDR3 DNA is kept, in frame starting at base 1. In Seattle, one collaborating source enrolled patients while the infection was active and tracked those patients longitudinally over the course of disease. Each collaborating institution followed its own protocols to collect whole blood in K2EDTA tubes. For TCRbeta analysis, collaborators shipped samples as frozen whole blood, isolated PBMCs, or DNA extracted from either of those sample types. Overall results and qualifications from the work: The amount of clinical and demographic metadata varied by source and participant and was provided uncurated.

TCRbeta CDR3 regions were amplified from genomic DNA by means of the immunoSEQ Assay, a bias-controlled multiplex PCR. On the study's bioinformatics: The number of nucleated cells in each sample was estimated from the amplification of reference gene primers within the assay. To quantify the absolute abundance of each unique TCRbeta CDR3 rearrangement, sequence reads were collapsed and filtered. For each sample, productive Simpson clonality was calculated as the square root of Simpson's diversity index over productive rearrangements. TCRdb took this table from immuneACCESS and kept in-frame rearrangements with V and J called. Such tables lack part of the clones; where checked against another copy, unresolved V genes explain under half of the gap, and the rest is unexplained. D and trimming were read from the DNA, whereas the V and J calls and clone size are those reported in that table. The sample table shows about 180,000 clones, and over 65% are seen once. The ten most abundant clones make up about 20% of the sample.

The clonotype was recovered from a person between 70 and 80 years old with COVID-19, enrolled during active disease. The chain joins TRBV21-1 to TRBJ2-1; TRBD2, as called in the table, went unchecked against the DNA. TRBV21-1 is a pseudogene locus. Sequences were obtained from peripheral blood. The CDR3 here reads CASSQRGGNEQFF. The nucleotide sequence is given as TGTGCCAGCAGTCAGCGGGGGGGGAATGAGCAGTTCTTC.